This record looks at one TCR beta chain sequence and its context. Its cognate antigen is unknown. Healthy HIV-negative adults without recent acute infections or vaccinations served as donors. Libraries were prepared by immunoSEQ multiplex PCR; TCRdb keeps only in-frame clonotypes and omits some of them. The sample consists of 850,000 to 1,200,000 clones, about 70% of them appearing once. The source of the sample is a study of shared clonotypes between healthy human individuals. V lost 6 bases to trimming and J lost 2 bases, with 16 bases between them. CDR1 is SGHRS, CDR2 YFSETQ, per germline. This CDR3 is 15 amino acids long. Regarding the study as a whole: Incompleteness in sorted-subset sequencing, despite large depth, was shown by rarefaction.

This clonotype was sampled from a man between 18 and 29 years old in good health. Material for sequencing was memory CD4+ T cells sorted from blood. As for subset: CD45RA-negative fraction. The J gene is TRBJ2-3, the V gene TRBV5-1, with no clear D. CDR3 amino acids: CASNIHGPHTDTQYF. The CDR3 DNA reads TGCGCCAGCAACATACACGGGCCACACACAGATACGCAGTATTTT.